This T cell receptor (beta chain) was sequenced for a study of blood T cell repertoires in COVID-19. Here immunoSEQ multiplex PCR was the method, and the copy in TCRdb shows in-frame clones only, minus some. The table has around 370,000 clones, about 90% seen once; the top ten hold about 6%. This CDR3 spans 13 amino acids. The V and J ends lost 5 bases and 10 bases, in that order; junction bases with no gene match: 10. CDR1 is SGHTA and CDR2 is FQGNSA in the germline V gene. The chain is built from TRBV7-2 and TRBJ1-2; 7 nucleotides match TRBD1. The sample consisted of peripheral blood. This sequence was found in a woman in her 50s with COVID-19, enrolled during active disease. The CDR3 DNA is TGTGCCAGCAGCAACCGGGACAGTCTTTCCTACACCTTC. Its translation is CASSNRDSLSYTF. The full variable domain, with the rest looked up from reference TRBV7-2 and TRBJ1-2, is GAGVSQSPSNKVTEKGKDVELRCDPISGHTALYWYRQSLGQGLEFLIYFQGNSAPDKSGLPSDRFSAERTGGSVSTLTIQRTQQEDSAVYLCASSNRDSLSYTFGSGTRLTVV.